These 26 T cell receptor beta chains were sequenced from one sample in a study of T cells in localized non-small cell lung cancer. The table came from immunoSEQ multiplex PCR; TCRdb's copy has only in-frame clones and leaves some out. The table lists about 24,000 clones, roughly 86% of them singletons, with 5.8% in the top ten. Sequencing was performed on peripheral blood, taken before any cancer treatment. The receptors derive from a male donor older than 55 with stage II squamous cell lung carcinoma.

The V and J genes are TRBV9 and TRBJ1-2, with D possibly matching TRBD1 (6 bases). V was cut by 4 bases and J by 2 bases, with 15 bases left in between. CDR1 and CDR2 (germline): SGDLS, YYNGEE. CDR3 length equals 15 residues. The CDR3 sequence: CASSPRRDTNYGYTF. In DNA, the CDR3 is TGTGCCAGCAGCCCCCGTAGGGACACCAACTATGGCTACACCTTC.

This chain joins TRBV28 and TRBJ1-1, with TRBD1 matching over 8 bases. The trim removed 2 bases at V and 3 bases at J, leaving 5 bases unmatched. The germline V gene encodes CDR1 MDHEN and CDR2 SYDVKM. The CDR3 consists of 15 residues. Here the CDR3 reads CASSLVAGGDTEAFF. CDR3 bases: TGTGCCAGCAGTTTAGTTGCAGGGGGCGACACTGAAGCTTTCTTT. Full variable domain (outside the CDR3, taken from reference TRBV28 and TRBJ1-1): DVKVTQSSRYLVKRTGEKVFLECVQDMDHENMFWYRQDPGLGLRLIYFSYDVKMKEKGDIPEGYSVSREKKERFSLILESASTNQTSMYLCASSLVAGGDTEAFFGQGTRLTVV.

The rearrangement links TRBV6-1 to TRBJ2-6; D unclear. The CDR3 consists of 12 residues. V lost 11 bases and J 3 bases, leaving 8 bases between the germline ends. Germline CDR1 reads MNHNS; CDR2 reads SASEGT. In DNA, the CDR3 is TGTGCCGGCTCCCTTGGGGCCAACGTCCTGACTTTC. This gives the protein CAGSLGANVLTF.

This clone was counted between two and nine times. The chain links TRBV28 to TRBJ1-5; TRBD1 aligns across 8 bases. CDR1 is MDHEN, CDR2 SYDVKM, per germline. V lost 5 bases to trimming and J lost 6 bases; unmatched junction nucleotides: 6. There are 14 residues in the CDR3. The CDR3 nucleotides are TGTGCCAGCAGTCCGGGACAGGCGGGTCAGCCCCAGCATTTT. Its translation: CASSPGQAGQPQHF. Together with reference TRBV28 and TRBJ1-5, the CDR3 gives the full variable domain: DVKVTQSSRYLVKRTGEKVFLECVQDMDHENMFWYRQDPGLGLRLIYFSYDVKMKEKGDIPEGYSVSREKKERFSLILESASTNQTSMYLCASSPGQAGQPQHFGDGTRLSIL.

The rearrangement joins TRBV5-1 to TRBJ2-7, with a possible D match to TRBD2 (6 bases). From germline, CDR1 is SGHRS and CDR2 YFSETQ. CDR3 size: 15 residues. V was shortened by 0 bases and J by 2 bases, with 12 bases between the two germline ends. CDR3 protein: CASSLVQGGTYEQYF. The CDR3 coding sequence is TGCGCCAGCAGCTTGGTGCAGGGAGGAACCTACGAGCAGTACTTC.

The chain links TRBV7-2 to TRBJ2-2; 7 bases are shared with TRBD1. This CDR3 spans 14 amino acids. V shed 6 bases, J shed 6 bases, and the junction held 7 bases outside the gene matches. Germline-derived CDR1 and CDR2 are SGHTA and FQGNSA. DNA of the CDR3: TGTGCCAGCAGACTTCGACAGGGTCCCGGGGAGCTGTTTTTT. This translates into CASRLRQGPGELFF. Supplemented by reference TRBV7-2 and TRBJ2-2, the full variable domain reads GAGVSQSPSNKVTEKGKDVELRCDPISGHTALYWYRQSLGQGLEFLIYFQGNSAPDKSGLPSDRFSAERTGGSVSTLTIQRTQQEDSAVYLCASRLRQGPGELFFGEGSRLTVL.

This clone showed up just once. This sequence joins TRBV4-3 and TRBJ2-7; perhaps TRBD2 as D (6 bases). This CDR3 has 15 amino acids. The ends were cut back, 0 bases at V and 1 base at J, with 10 bases in the middle. Germline V lookup: CDR1 LGHNA, CDR2 YSLEER. The CDR3 is CASSQDIGGSYEQYF. CDR3 in DNA: TGCGCCAGCAGCCAAGATATCGGGGGTTCCTACGAGCAGTACTTC.

V is TRBV6-4 and J is TRBJ2-3, with TRBD2 matching over 10 bases. The V gene end was trimmed by 8 bases and the J gene end by 2 bases; junction bases not matched to a gene: 10. CDR3 length equals 16 residues. Germline V CDR1 and CDR2: MRHNA, SNTAGT. The CDR3 nucleotides are TGTGCCAGCTGCGAAACTAGCGGGATTCCCACAGATACGCAGTATTTT. This encodes CASCETSGIPTDTQYF.

The chain carries TRBV7-2 and TRBJ2-1, with D perhaps matching TRBD2 (6 bases). The V and J ends lost 5 bases and 5 bases respectively, with 16 bases between them. CDR1 is SGHTA, CDR2 FQGNSA, per germline. The CDR3 has 15 residues. The CDR3 region has the DNA TGTGCCAGCAGCCCGGGACTGGGGCCTAACAATGAGCAGTTCTTC. This gives the protein CASSPGLGPNNEQFF. The full variable domain, with the rest looked up from reference TRBV7-2 and TRBJ2-1, is GAGVSQSPSNKVTEKGKDVELRCDPISGHTALYWYRQSLGQGLEFLIYFQGNSAPDKSGLPSDRFSAERTGGSVSTLTIQRTQQEDSAVYLCASSPGLGPNNEQFFGPGTRLTVL.

The V and J genes are TRBV5-6 and TRBJ2-2; no clear D gene. The CDR3 is made up of 18 amino acids. Trimming took off 1 base at V and 1 base at J, with 17 bases between the two ends. Germline V lookup: CDR1 SGHDT, CDR2 YYEEEE. The CDR3 coding sequence is TGTGCCAGCAGCTTGTTCGTCTTTAGGGCAGGGAACACCGGGGAGCTGTTTTTT. This sequence encodes CASSLFVFRAGNTGELFF.

The rearrangement uses TRBV4-3 and TRBJ2-7; TRBD1 aligns across 8 bases. The J segment lost 4 bases and the V segment lost 0 bases, leaving 5 bases of the junction unmatched. In germline, CDR1 is LGHNA, CDR2 YSLEER. The CDR3 is 15 residues long. DNA for the CDR3: TGCGCCAGCAGCCAAGATCGGACAGGGCGTTACGAGCAGTACTTC. It specifies CASSQDRTGRYEQYF.

The chain is built from TRBV5-6 and TRBJ1-2, with unresolved D. Between the trimmed V and J ends, which lost 4 bases and 4 bases, there was a span of 14 bases. CDR1 SGHDT and CDR2 YYEEEE come from the germline V gene. CDR3 length: 14 residues. As DNA, the CDR3 is TGTGCCAGCAGCGCCTGGCAGCCTCCCTATGGCTACACCTTC. As protein: CASSAWQPPYGYTF.

The gene calls are TRBV4-1 and TRBJ2-2; weak D call: TRBD1 (5 bases). Trimming took 4 bases from V and 5 from J, leaving 14 bases between them. CDR3 size: 15 residues. CDR1 and CDR2 (germline): MGHRA, YSYEKL. The CDR3 DNA follows: TGCGCCAGCAGCCGGATTCTAGACAGTACCGGGGAGCTGTTTTTT. It is translated as CASSRILDSTGELFF.

The chain recombines TRBV18 with TRBJ2-4; D may be TRBD1 (7 bases). There are 15 residues in the CDR3. Germline values: CDR1 KGHSH, CDR2 LQKENI. V was pared by 5 bases and J by 1 base, with 12 bases between. CDR3 sequence (DNA): TGTGCCAGCTCATCGACAGGGAGGGCCAAAAACATTCAGTACTTC. This codes for CASSSTGRAKNIQYF. The whole variable domain, remainder taken from reference TRBV18 and TRBJ2-4, is NAGVMQNPRHLVRRRGQEARLRCSPMKGHSHVYWYRQLPEEGLKFMVYLQKENIIDESGMPKERFSAEFPKEGPSILRIQQVVRGDSAAYFCASSSTGRAKNIQYFGAGTRLSVL.

This clone showed up just once. The chain links TRBV5-6 to TRBJ2-3; 8 bases fit TRBD1. The CDR3 runs to 15 residues. V lost 5 bases to trimming and J lost 2 bases; unmatched junction nucleotides: 7. Germline assignment: CDR1 SGHDT and CDR2 YYEEEE. The CDR3 loop is CASRSGQANTDTQYF. The CDR3 nucleotides read TGTGCCAGCAGGTCGGGACAGGCCAACACAGATACGCAGTATTTT.

The rearrangement uses TRBV11-3 and TRBJ1-5; possible D gene TRBD1, 5 bases. The V end lost 5 bases, the J end lost 4 bases, and 18 bases lay between the germline ends. Looked up from germline, CDR1 is SGHNT and CDR2 is YENEEA. The CDR3 extends over 16 amino acids. The CDR3 sequence is CASSPGGTEGNQPQHF. CDR3 coding DNA: TGTGCCAGCAGCCCTGGGGGGACGGAGGGGAATCAGCCCCAGCATTTT.

The CDR3, as DNA: TGTGCCAGCAGCTTAGTAGCGGGAATCACCGGGGAGCTGTTTTTT. This sequence encodes CASSLVAGITGELFF. The chain joins TRBV7-2 to TRBJ2-2, with 8 bases aligning to TRBD2. Trimming removed 1 base from V and 4 bases from J; junction bases left unmatched: 2. Germline CDR1 and CDR2: SGHTA and FQGNSA. This CDR3 is built from 15 residues. Looking up the rest from reference TRBV7-2 and TRBJ2-2 gives the full variable domain: GAGVSQSPSNKVTEKGKDVELRCDPISGHTALYWYRQSLGQGLEFLIYFQGNSAPDKSGLPSDRFSAERTGGSVSTLTIQRTQQEDSAVYLCASSLVAGITGELFFGEGSRLTVL.

As to this clone: A read error may account for a junction end that differs from germline. V gene TRBV6-1 combines with J gene TRBJ2-2; no firm D call. The CDR3 covers 15 residues. CDR1 and CDR2 from the germline V gene are MNHNS and SASEGT. CDR3 bases: TGTGCCAGCAGTGAAAAGGTTGCGAAAACCGGGGAGCTGTTTTTT. Its translation is CASSEKVAKTGELFF.

The gene calls are TRBV19 and TRBJ1-5; weak D call: TRBD1 (6 bases). Germline V gene sequence: CDR1 LNHDA, CDR2 SQIVND (reference sequence). The CDR3 has 19 amino acids. V lost 1 base and J lost 0, with 19 bases in between. Here the CDR3 reads CASSIGVWTEKYSNQPQHF. The CDR3 DNA reads TGTGCCAGTAGTATAGGGGTGTGGACAGAAAAGTATAGCAATCAGCCCCAGCATTTT.

The CDR3 region is CASSLFSTDTQYF. The CDR3 DNA reads TGTGCCAGCAGCTTATTTAGCACAGATACGCAGTATTTT. The chain joins TRBV7-2 to TRBJ2-3, with no clear D. V dropped 2 bases and J dropped 0 bases, with 3 bases sitting between them. The CDR3 is 13 residues long. Germline V gene sequence: CDR1 SGHTA, CDR2 FQGNSA.

This chain links TRBV2 with TRBJ1-6; D is possibly TRBD1 (5 bases). The V gene's germline CDR1 is SNHLY and CDR2 FYNNEI. CDR3 length equals 14 residues. The V end lost 9 bases, the J end lost 3 bases, and 12 bases lay between the germline ends. CDR3 sequence: CASKTDIYNSPLHF. CDR3 nucleotides: TGTGCCAGTAAGACAGATATCTATAATTCACCCCTCCACTTT.

As for this clone: The sample contains more than one DNA sequence encoding this CDR3. The J gene is TRBJ1-5, the V gene TRBV7-2, with D tentatively TRBD1 (5 bases). This CDR3 comprises 12 residues. Trimming took off 3 bases at V and 5 bases at J, with 5 bases between the two ends. CDR1 and CDR2 (germline): SGHTA, FQGNSA. In DNA form, the CDR3 reads TGTGCCAGCAGCTTCAGGGATCAGCCCCAGCATTTT. Residues: CASSFRDQPQHF.

The J gene is TRBJ2-5, the V gene TRBV18, with TRBD2 identical over 13 bases. The V segment lost 3 bases and the J segment 5 bases; nucleotides outside the gene matches: 6. This CDR3 comprises 16 residues. Germline V gene data show CDR1 as KGHSH and CDR2 as LQKENI. CDR3 nucleotides: TGTGCCAGCTCACCTACTAGCGGGAGGGCCTGGGAGACCCAGTACTTC. Translating it yields CASSPTSGRAWETQYF.

This chain joins TRBV6-6 and TRBJ2-1; D gene ambiguous. Germline assignment: CDR1 MNHNY and CDR2 SVGAGI (reference sequence). The CDR3 totals 12 residues. V dropped 5 bases and J dropped 6 bases, with 8 bases sitting between them. This chain's CDR3 is CASSEVSNEQFF. CDR3 sequence (DNA): TGTGCCAGCAGTGAGGTTAGCAATGAGCAGTTCTTC.

J is TRBJ2-7 and V is TRBV13; D call uncertain. The germline gives CDR1 PRHDT, CDR2 FYEKMQ (reference sequence). The CDR3 is 14 amino acids. V was clipped by 0 bases and J by 1 base, with 7 bases between them. CDR3 DNA sequence: TGTGCCAGCAGCTTAGGCCGGCGGTCCTACGAGCAGTACTTC. Its translation is CASSLGRRSYEQYF.

This chain connects TRBV6-5 to TRBJ2-1; D remains ambiguous. Trimming took off 7 bases at V and 6 bases at J, with 16 bases between the two ends. Germline V gene sequence: CDR1 MNHEY, CDR2 SVGAGI. This CDR3 spans 14 amino acids. The CDR3 DNA reads TGTGCCAGCACCTCCCGAGACAAATTCAATGAGCAGTTCTTC. It encodes CASTSRDKFNEQFF.